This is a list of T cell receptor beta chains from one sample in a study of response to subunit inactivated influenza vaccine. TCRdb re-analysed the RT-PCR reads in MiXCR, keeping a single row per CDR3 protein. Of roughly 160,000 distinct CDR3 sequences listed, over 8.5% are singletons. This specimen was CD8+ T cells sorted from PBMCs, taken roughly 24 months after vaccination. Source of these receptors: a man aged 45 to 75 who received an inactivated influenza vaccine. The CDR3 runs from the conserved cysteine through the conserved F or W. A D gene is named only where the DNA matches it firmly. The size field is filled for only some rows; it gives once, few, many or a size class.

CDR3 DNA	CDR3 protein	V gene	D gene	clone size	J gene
TGTGCCAGCAGCCTACAGGGGAGGGTACAAGAGACCCAGTACTTC	CASSLQGRVQETQYF	TRBV6-1	-	few	TRBJ2-5
TGCAGCGTTGAAGATTCAGGATCCAGGGGCTACACCTTC	CSVEDSGSRGYTF	TRBV29-1	-	many	TRBJ1-2
TGCAGCGCCGCTTCGGGGTTTTCCTACGAGCAGTACTTC	CSAASGFSYEQYF	TRBV29-1	-	-	TRBJ2-7
TGTGCCAGCAGCCAAGATAGTACTCAAGAGACCCAGTACTTC	CASSQDSTQETQYF	TRBV3-1	-	-	TRBJ2-5
TGTGCCAGCAGTTTTAGCGGGGCCTCTTCCTACAATGAGCAGTTCTTC	CASSFSGASSYNEQFF	TRBV27	TRBD2	-	TRBJ2-1
TGTGCCAGCAGCTCCCCCGGACTAGCGGGACCACAAGAGACCCAGTACTTC	CASSSPGLAGPQETQYF	TRBV7-9	TRBD2	few	TRBJ2-5
TGTGCCAGCAGTGGTACGGGAATTGTCACAGATACGCAGTATTTT	CASSGTGIVTDTQYF	TRBV28	-	-	TRBJ2-3
TGTGCCAGCAGCGGGAGCGGGAGTTTTTTCTACAATGAGCAGTTCTTC	CASSGSGSFFYNEQFF	TRBV9	TRBD2	few	TRBJ2-1
TGTGCCAGCAGTGAGAGGCCGGGTAGCAATCAGCCCCAGCATTTT	CASSERPGSNQPQHF	TRBV6-1	-	few	TRBJ1-5
TGTGCCAGCAGCTTGGGCATAGGACTAGCGGCAGATACGCAGTATTTT	CASSLGIGLAADTQYF	TRBV5-6	TRBD2	few	TRBJ2-3
TGCAGTGTAATGGGCCTCTACAGGGGCGACTATGGCTACACCTTC	CSVMGLYRGDYGYTF	TRBV20-1	TRBD1	few	TRBJ1-2
TGTGCCAGCAGCCAAGGCGAGACAATGAACACTGAAGCTTTCTTT	CASSQGETMNTEAFF	TRBV3-1	-	few	TRBJ1-1
TGTGCCAGCAGTTACGTTTGGACTAGCGGGAGCACGGGGGCAGATACGCAGTATTTT	CASSYVWTSGSTGADTQYF	TRBV13	TRBD2	many	TRBJ2-3
TGTGCCAGCAGCCATCAGGCCGACACACCTGAAGCTTTCTTT	CASSHQADTPEAFF	TRBV9	-	-	TRBJ1-1
TGTGCCAGCAACCCTAGCGGGGGGGACTTATATACGCAGTATTTT	CASNPSGGDLYTQYF	TRBV6-1	TRBD2	-	TRBJ2-3
TGCAGTGCTAGACTGATTACCCTCACTTATTACAATGAGCAGTTCTTC	CSARLITLTYYNEQFF	TRBV20-1	-	few	TRBJ2-1
TGCGCCAGCAGCCAAGTCCAGGGAGATTATTCACCCCTCCACTTT	CASSQVQGDYSPLHF	TRBV4-1	-	few	TRBJ1-6
TGTGCCAGCAGCCTTAGCGGGGGACACTACAATGAGCAGTTCTTC	CASSLSGGHYNEQFF	TRBV3-1	TRBD2	many	TRBJ2-1
TGCAGTGCTAGAGATTTCTCGACTTACGTCCAAGAGACCCAGTACTTC	CSARDFSTYVQETQYF	TRBV20-1	-	-	TRBJ2-5
TGTGCCAGCAGTCTTAGCGGGGACATGCCTGTCGAGCAGTACTTC	CASSLSGDMPVEQYF	TRBV6-1	TRBD2	many	TRBJ2-7
TGCAGTGCTAGAGACAGACAGACAAGGGGGGCCTACGAGCAGTACTTC	CSARDRQTRGAYEQYF	TRBV20-1	-	few	TRBJ2-7
TGTGCCAGCAGGAACAGGGAAGAAGAGACCCAGTACTTC	CASRNREEETQYF	TRBV6-1	-	-	TRBJ2-5
TGCAGTGCTACGTATCTTTACAGGGGCGGGAACACTGAAGCTTTCTTT	CSATYLYRGGNTEAFF	TRBV20-1	TRBD1	few	TRBJ1-1
TGCGCCAGCAGCTTGGAACCAGGTGATGAAGCTTTCTTT	CASSLEPGDEAFF	TRBV5-1	-	few	TRBJ1-1
TGCGCCAGCAGCTTGGCGACTAGTGGTTTGGGCGAGCAGTTCTTC	CASSLATSGLGEQFF	TRBV5-1	-	few	TRBJ2-1
TGTGCCAGCAGAGAAACTAGCGGGAGTGGTTCAGATACGCAGTATTTT	CASRETSGSGSDTQYF	TRBV9	TRBD2	-	TRBJ2-3
TGTGCCAGCAGCTTGGCGGTAAGGACTGAAGCTTTCTTT	CASSLAVRTEAFF	TRBV12-3/TRBV12-4	-	many	TRBJ1-1
TGTGCCAGTAGTACCTCCGGGACAGGGTCCTACGAGCAGTACTTC	CASSTSGTGSYEQYF	TRBV19	TRBD1	-	TRBJ2-7
TGTGCCAGCAGTTACTCCTGGGAAGGAGGGGAGAATGAGCAGTTCTTC	CASSYSWEGGENEQFF	TRBV6-5	-	few	TRBJ2-1
TGTGCCAGCAGTTTATTACAGGGTAGTTTGGAGACCCAGTACTTC	CASSLLQGSLETQYF	TRBV28	-	many	TRBJ2-5
TGTGCCAGCAAAGACTCCTATGGCTACACCTTC	CASKDSYGYTF	TRBV12-3/TRBV12-4	-	many	TRBJ1-2
TGCGCCAGCAGCCAAGATTCCGGGACCCAGTACTTC	CASSQDSGTQYF	TRBV4-1	-	-	TRBJ2-5
TGTGCCAGCAGCGCCCCCCCAGAGGGTACGCAGTATTTT	CASSAPPEGTQYF	TRBV9	-	-	TRBJ2-3
TGTGCCAGCACACTCGAGGGACCTTCCGGGCCCTACGAGCAGTACTTC	CASTLEGPSGPYEQYF	TRBV6-5	-	-	TRBJ2-7
TGTGCCAGCAGTTTATCATATACAGTCAAGAACACCGGGGAGCTGTTTTTT	CASSLSYTVKNTGELFF	TRBV27	-	few	TRBJ2-2